This T cell receptor beta chain comes out of a study of blood T cell repertoires in COVID-19. Participant reports of clinical history set cohort assignment. All recovered Cohort 3 donors got two negative PCRs, got clearance, or saw symptom resolution. Produced via immunoSEQ multiplex PCR; TCRdb's table is partial and in-frame only. The sample lists approximately 300,000 clones; around 90% were seen once. Trimming shortened V by 6 bases and J by 6 bases, and 17 bases separated the two germline ends. Germline CDR1 and CDR2: LNHDA and SQIVND (reference sequence). CDR3 length equals 14 residues. The V and J genes are TRBV19 and TRBJ1-1; D may be TRBD1 (5 bases). The sequenced sample consisted of PBMCs or T cells enriched from blood (not recorded which). This sequence originates from a man aged 60 to 75 who had recovered from COVID-19. The CDR3 here is CASRPTGVGPEAFF. For the CDR3, the DNA is TGTGCCAGTAGGCCAACGGGGGTTGGTCCTGAAGCTTTCTTT. Supplemented by reference TRBV19 and TRBJ1-1, the full variable domain reads DGGITQSPKYLFRKEGQNVTLSCEQNLNHDAMYWYRQDPGQGLRLIYYSQIVNDFQKGDIAEGYSVSREKKESFPLTVTSAQKNPTAFYLCASRPTGVGPEAFFGQGTRLTVV.